A selection of T cell receptor beta chains follows, all from one sample in a study of cytomegalovirus exposure and HLA in healthy donors. Here immunoSEQ multiplex PCR was the method, and the copy in TCRdb shows in-frame clones only, minus some. The sample records about 150,000 clones, 75% being singletons. The sequencing input was PBMCs. Receptors originate from a man aged 30-40 years in good health and CMV-seronegative. CDR3s include the opening cysteine and the closing phenylalanine or tryptophan. D genes are given only for firm matches. Clone size, where shown, is once, few, many, or a class for clones that have expanded.

TRBV29-1,once,TRBD2,TRBJ2-5,15,TGCAGCGGATCTTTAGCGGGGGGGCCCGGAGAGACCCAGTACTTC,CSGSLAGGPGETQYF
TRBV19,-,TRBD1,TRBJ1-1,14,TGTGCCAGTAGCGGACAGGCGGCGTACACTGAAGCTTTCTTT,CASSGQAAYTEAFF
TRBV29-1,-,-,TRBJ1-2,14,TGCAGCGTTGAAGAACCCCGGTCAGGTTATGGCTACACCTTC,CSVEEPRSGYGYTF
TRBV6-5,-,TRBD1,TRBJ1-6,14,TGTGCCAGCAGTTTACAGACAGGGAATTCACCCCTCCACTTT,CASSLQTGNSPLHF
TRBV30,-,-,TRBJ1-1,13,TGTGCCTGGCAGGTCGGGGGGCGGTTAGAAGCTTTCTTT,CAWQVGGRLEAFF
TRBV2,-,TRBD2,TRBJ2-2,12,TGTGCCAGCAGTTGGACTAGCGGGGAGCTGTTTTTT,CASSWTSGELFF
TRBV9,-,-,TRBJ2-5,14,TGTGCCAGCAGCGCCTCCTACGGAGGGGAGACCCAGTACTTC,CASSASYGGETQYF
TRBV28,medium-sized,-,TRBJ1-2,13,TGTGCCAGCAGTTTAGGAGGGGCTCGCGGCTACACCTTC,CASSLGGARGYTF
TRBV9,-,-,TRBJ1-3,15,TGTGCCAGCAGCGTCGAGGGTCTCTCTGGAAACACCATATATTTT,CASSVEGLSGNTIYF
TRBV5-1,-,-,TRBJ2-1,14,TGCGCCAGCAGACCCGGGGCCGGAGGGAATGAGCAGTTCTTC,CASRPGAGGNEQFF
TRBV29-1,-,-,TRBJ1-1,12,TGCAGCGTTGATCAGGAGAACACTGAAGCTTTCTTT,CSVDQENTEAFF
TRBV19,few,-,TRBJ2-7,14,TGTGCCAGTAGTATAAGGGCAGGGATCTACGAGCAGTACTTC,CASSIRAGIYEQYF
TRBV5-6,once,-,TRBJ2-2,14,TGTGCCAGTCGGAGATGGCGGGACACCGGGGAGCTGTTTTTT,CASRRWRDTGELFF
TRBV9,-,-,TRBJ2-7,13,TGTGCCAGCAGCGTCAATCTAGCGTCCGAGCAGTACTTC,CASSVNLASEQYF
TRBV5-1,-,-,TRBJ2-1,13,TGCGCCAGCAGCTTTGGGGGCGGGAATGAGCAGTTCTTC,CASSFGGGNEQFF
TRBV27,-,TRBD1,TRBJ2-5,16,TGTGCCAGCAGTTTCTTAGGACAGGGTAAACAAGAGACCCAGTACTTC,CASSFLGQGKQETQYF
TRBV5-1,-,-,TRBJ1-2,14,TGCGCCAGCAGCTTGGCCGGGGGGGCGGATGGCTACACCTTC,CASSLAGGADGYTF
TRBV6-5,-,-,TRBJ2-7,14,TGTGCCAGCAGTTACGGCGGGGGCTCTAACGAGCAGTACTTC,CASSYGGGSNEQYF
TRBV2,-,-,TRBJ2-7,12,TGTGCCAGCAGTGAGCAGAACTACGAGCAGTACTTC,CASSEQNYEQYF
TRBV5-4,-,TRBD1,TRBJ2-6,18,TGTGCCAGCAGCTTTGGACAGGGGGCCTTATCTGGGGCCAACGTCCTGACTTTC,CASSFGQGALSGANVLTF
TRBV7-9,-,-,TRBJ2-5,13,TGTGCCAGCAGCTTAGCCAGCGGGGAGACCCAGTACTTC,CASSLASGETQYF
TRBV4-1,-,-,TRBJ2-6,15,TGCGCCAGCAGCCAACAGGGTGCTGGGGCCAACGTCCTGACTTTC,CASSQQGAGANVLTF
TRBV28,-,TRBD1,TRBJ1-4,16,TGTGCCAGCAGTTTCGCGACAGGGGGCGAGAGGGAAAAACTGTTTTTT,CASSFATGGEREKLFF
TRBV20-1,-,-,TRBJ2-7,11,TGCAGTGCTGAAGGAGGGAACGAGCAGTACTTC,CSAEGGNEQYF
TRBV14,-,-,TRBJ1-1,14,TGTGCCAGCAGCCAAGATTGGGGGGGCACTGAAGCTTTCTTT,CASSQDWGGTEAFF
TRBV30,-,-,TRBJ1-2,14,TGTGCCTGGAGTGTATTGGGCGGCGGGAGGAGCTACACCTTC,CAWSVLGGGRSYTF
TRBV9,-,TRBD1,TRBJ1-1,17,TGTGCCAGCAGCCCCGAGGACAGGGCTTTGAAAGACACTGAAGCTTTCTTT,CASSPEDRALKDTEAFF
TRBV6-4,-,-,TRBJ2-7,12,TGTGCCAGCAGTGATCGTTTTTACGAGCAGTACTTC,CASSDRFYEQYF
TRBV9,-,-,TRBJ1-6,17,TGTGCCAGCAGCGTAGCTACAGGGTATCGTATTCGTCCACCCCTCCACTTT,CASSVATGYRIRPPLHF
TRBV30,-,TRBD1,TRBJ1-2,13,TGTGCCTGGAGTAGGACAGGGGACTATGGCTACACCTTC,CAWSRTGDYGYTF
TRBV19,-,-,TRBJ1-6,13,TGTGCCACCAACCCAGGGTATAATTCACCCCTCCACTTT,CATNPGYNSPLHF
TRBV10-3,-,TRBD2,TRBJ2-1,16,TGTGCCATCAGTGAGAGCGGGAGGAAGGTATACAATGAGCAGTTCTTC,CAISESGRKVYNEQFF
TRBV9,few,TRBD2,TRBJ2-3,15,TGTGCCAGCAGCGCTAGCGGGACTAGCACAGATACGCAGTATTTT,CASSASGTSTDTQYF
TRBV5-1,-,-,TRBJ2-7,14,TGCGCCAGCAGCATGAAGGACAGTCCCTACGAGCAGTACTTC,CASSMKDSPYEQYF
TRBV5-6,-,-,TRBJ2-7,13,TGTGCCAGCAGCTTCACAGGTCACTACGAGCAGTACTTC,CASSFTGHYEQYF
TRBV19,-,-,TRBJ2-7,15,TGTGCCAGTAGGACAGGAGCGAACCCCTCTTACGAGCAGTACTTC,CASRTGANPSYEQYF
TRBV27,-,-,TRBJ2-7,14,TGTGCCAGCAGTTTCCGGGACACCTTCTACGAGCAGTACTTC,CASSFRDTFYEQYF
TRBV7-9,-,TRBD2,TRBJ2-3,15,TGTGCCAGCAGCTTTAGCGGGAGGGCCCCAAATACGCAGTATTTT,CASSFSGRAPNTQYF
TRBV18,-,-,TRBJ1-4,16,TGTGCCAGCTCACCGACGTTGGGAGGGACTAATGAAAAACTGTTTTTT,CASSPTLGGTNEKLFF
TRBV19,-,TRBD1,TRBJ2-5,15,TGTGCCAGTAGTGGCCGGACAGGGGGACAAGAGACCCAGTACTTC,CASSGRTGGQETQYF
TRBV14,-,-,TRBJ2-5,16,TGTGCCAGCAGCCAAGTAAGAGACAGGCGAAGGGAGACCCAGTACTTC,CASSQVRDRRRETQYF
TRBV28,-,-,TRBJ1-4,15,TGTGCCAGCAGTTCCCCCGGGGGGGAGGGTGAAAAACTGTTTTTT,CASSSPGGEGEKLFF
TRBV30,-,TRBD2,TRBJ2-3,15,TGTGCCTCGCCCGGGACTAATTCTAGCACAGATACGCAGTATTTT,CASPGTNSSTDTQYF
TRBV6-5,-,TRBD1,TRBJ1-2,15,TGTGCCAGCAGTCGCCGGGACAGGGGCCTTCTTGGCTACACCTTC,CASSRRDRGLLGYTF
TRBV7-2,few,TRBD2,TRBJ2-3,16,TGTGCCAGCAGCTTTGTGGGAGGGCCAGGCACAGATACGCAGTATTTT,CASSFVGGPGTDTQYF
TRBV5-1,once,-,TRBJ1-4,13,TGCGCCAGCAGTTCGGGGGGAGATGAAAAACTGTTTTTT,CASSSGGDEKLFF